These T cell receptor beta chains were read from a single sample in a study of radiotherapy plus CTLA-4 blockade in lung cancer. Sequencing used immunoSEQ multiplex PCR; TCRdb keeps in-frame clones, though not all of them. The data contain 60,000 or so clones, over 65% of them singletons. Specimen: peripheral blood, collected from a patient treated with radiotherapy plus ipilimumab. The receptor source for this set is a human donor with non-small cell lung cancer who had a partial response to radiotherapy plus ipilimumab. Both conserved end residues are part of each CDR3. Fields, in order: V gene, J gene, clone size, D gene, CDR3 DNA, CDR3 protein. D genes are given only for firm matches. Clone size appears in some rows only: once, few, many, or a class for an expanded clone.

>TRBV5-4|TRBJ2-2|few|TRBD1
TGTGCCAGCAGGTCCGGGACAGGGGTCACCGGGGAGCTGTTTTTT
CASRSGTGVTGELFF
>TRBV7-9|TRBJ1-4|few|.
TGTGCCAGCAGCCCCTCGGCGGGGCTTGGAACTAATGAAAAACTGTTTTTT
CASSPSAGLGTNEKLFF
>TRBV9|TRBJ2-1|once|TRBD1
TGTGCCAGCAGCGTAGGGACAGGTTCCTACAATGAGCAGTTCTTC
CASSVGTGSYNEQFF
>TRBV14|TRBJ2-7|.|.
TGTGCCAGCAGCCAGTTTAATAGACGGAGCTCCTACGAGCAGTACTTC
CASSQFNRRSSYEQYF
>TRBV4-3|TRBJ2-7|.|.
TGCGCCAGCAGCTACGGGGGTAGGGACAGCGACGAGCAGTACTTC
CASSYGGRDSDEQYF
>TRBV28|TRBJ2-7|.|.
TGTGCCAGCAGTTTATTTGGGGGCAAGGAGCAGTACTTC
CASSLFGGKEQYF
>TRBV19|TRBJ1-5|few|TRBD1
TGTGCCAGTAAATTAGGGGGCCAGCCCCAGCATTTT
CASKLGGQPQHF
>TRBV19|TRBJ1-3|.|TRBD1
TGTGCCAGTAGGCCGGGACAGGGGGTTTCTGGAAACACCATATATTTT
CASRPGQGVSGNTIYF
>TRBV11-3|TRBJ2-1|.|TRBD2
TGTGCCAGCAGCCTACCTAGCGGGGGCTACAATGAGCAGTTCTTC
CASSLPSGGYNEQFF
>TRBV7-3|TRBJ2-3|.|.
TGTGCCAGCAGCGAGGGGGGGAATAGTAACACAGATACGCAGTATTTT
CASSEGGNSNTDTQYF
>TRBV7-7|TRBJ1-2|.|.
TGTGCCAGCAGCGCAGAGGGCAGATCTAACTATGGCTACACCTTC
CASSAEGRSNYGYTF
>TRBV6-1|TRBJ2-3|.|.
TGTGCCAGCAGTGGTACCGGCGGCTCCACAGATACGCAGTATTTT
CASSGTGGSTDTQYF
>TRBV9|TRBJ2-3|.|TRBD2
TGTGCCAGCAGCCCCCGCGGGGAGCGGGGGAGTACTAGCACAGATACGCAGTATTTT
CASSPRGERGSTSTDTQYF
>TRBV2|TRBJ1-1|.|TRBD1
TGTGCCAGCAGGGGATCGACAGGGGGCGCCTCTGAAGCTTTCTTT
CASRGSTGGASEAFF